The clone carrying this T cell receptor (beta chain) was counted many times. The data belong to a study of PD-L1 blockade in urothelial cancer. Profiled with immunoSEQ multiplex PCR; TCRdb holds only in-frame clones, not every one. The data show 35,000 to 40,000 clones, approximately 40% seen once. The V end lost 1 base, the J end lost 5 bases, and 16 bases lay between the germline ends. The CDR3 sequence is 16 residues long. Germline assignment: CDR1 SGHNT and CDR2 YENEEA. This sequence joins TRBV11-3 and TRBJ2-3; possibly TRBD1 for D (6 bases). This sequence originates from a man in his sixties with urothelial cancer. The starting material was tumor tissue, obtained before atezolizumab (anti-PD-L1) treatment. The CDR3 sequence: CASSLVRGRRGDTQYF. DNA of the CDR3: TGTGCCAGCAGCTTAGTTCGAGGGCGCAGGGGAGATACGCAGTATTTT.